The T cell receptor beta chain described here comes from a study of response to subunit inactivated influenza vaccine. Study-level findings and limits: Few new T cells, the authors suggested, are recruited by each seasonal influenza vaccination.

The junction had 4 bases not matched to a gene; V was cut back by 0 bases and J by 5 bases. This CDR3 has 14 residues. Germline CDR1 SGHKS, CDR2 YYEKEE (reference sequence). TCRdb recomputed calls from the RT-PCR reads with MiXCR, one row per CDR3 protein. The repertoire consists of approximately 700,000 distinct CDR3 sequences, with approximately 15% occurring once and the leading ten covering approximately 6.5%. On this clonotype itself: What it binds is unknown.

The chain is built from TRBV5-5 and TRBJ2-5; 7 bases are shared with TRBD2. The sequenced sample was PBMCs from blood, obtained around 15 days before vaccination. The receptor was derived from a man aged 50-60 years who received an inactivated influenza vaccine. DNA for the CDR3: TGTGCCAGCAGCTTGGGGTTCGGGGGGGAGACCCAGTACTTC. Amino acid sequence: CASSLGFGGETQYF.